These 26 T cell receptor delta chains originate from one sample sequenced in a study of delta chains in infants with herpesvirus infections. TCR cDNA was made from PBMC RNA with gamma- and delta-chain-specific primers. TCRdb re-called the RT-PCR reads via CATT. This sample has 2,000 to 3,000 delta-chain clones, with roughly 35% found just once. This specimen was peripheral blood, taken at time point 4 of longitudinal follow-up. Every receptor here comes from a human donor who was a Ugandan infant, either HIV-exposed or HIV-unexposed (not recorded which).

The chain is built from TRDV2 and TRDJ3; D may be TRDD3 (5 bases). The V end lost 0 bases, the J end lost 0 bases, and 17 bases lay between the germline ends. The CDR3 contains 20 residues. Germline CDR1 and CDR2: GEAIGNYY and EKD. The CDR3 DNA reads as TGTGCCTGTGACACCGGGGGCCTGGTCCAAAGCTCCTGGGACACCCGACAGATGTTTTTC. It specifies CACDTGGLVQSSWDTRQMFF.

This clone came up a few times. The CDR3 here is CACDGAGGRSSWDTRQMFF. The CDR3 coding sequence is TGTGCCTGTGACGGGGCTGGGGGGCGAAGCTCCTGGGACACCCGACAGATGTTTTTC. The gene calls are TRDV2 and TRDJ3, with TRDD3 matching over 7 bases. There are 19 residues in the CDR3. Per germline, CDR1 GEAIGNYY and CDR2 EKD. J was trimmed by 0 bases and V by 3 bases; bases with no gene match: 10.

A few counts support this clone. V and J are TRDV1 and TRDJ1; D call uncertain. Germline values: CDR1 TSWWSYY, CDR2 QGS. With 2 bases removed from V and 10 bases from J, the gap between germline ends came to 14 bases. The CDR3 is 13 residues long. Here the CDR3 reads CALGESRFSRLIF. CDR3 DNA sequence: TGTGCTCTTGGGGAAAGCCGATTCTCACGACTCATCTTT.

The chain joins TRDV1 to TRDJ1; 12 nucleotides align to TRDD3. The CDR3 contains 19 residues. Germline CDR1 TSWWSYY, CDR2 QGS. V shed 0 bases, J shed 6 bases, and the junction held 14 bases outside the gene matches. The CDR3 DNA reads as TGTGCTCTTGGGGAACTCCGATACTGGGGGATACTTAGTACCAATAAACTCATCTTT. This gives the protein CALGELRYWGILSTNKLIF.

Judged by abundance, this clone is large. The V gene is TRDV2, the J gene TRDJ1; no firm D call. Germline loops: CDR1 GEAIGNYY, CDR2 EKD. Trimming removed 4 bases at V and 0 bases at J, with 11 bases between. The CDR3 runs 14 residues. CDR3 in DNA: TGTGCCTGTGATTCGATAGAGTACACCGATAAACTCATCTTT. It is translated as CACDSIEYTDKLIF.

The chain is built from TRDV1 and TRDJ1, with 10 bases fitting TRDD3. The V gene's germline CDR1 is TSWWSYY and CDR2 QGS. V was pared by 4 bases and J by 2 bases, with 1 base of the junction left unmatched. This CDR3 spans 14 amino acids. The CDR3 nucleotides are TGTGCTCTTGGGGCACTGGGGGATACCGATAAACTCATCTTT. Translation gives CALGALGDTDKLIF.

The chain carries TRDV1 and TRDJ1, with TRDD3 as a possible D gene (5 bases). CDR1 is TSWWSYY, CDR2 QGS, per germline. The V end was cut by 2 bases, the J end by 0 bases, with 34 bases between. The CDR3 spans 23 residues. The CDR3 region is CALGETETRFREGGHHHTDKLIF. The CDR3 coding sequence is TGTGCTCTTGGGGAAACAGAGACCCGTTTCCGGGAAGGGGGCCATCATCACACCGATAAACTCATCTTT.

The chain joins TRDV2 to TRDJ2; the match to TRDD3 covers 8 bases. Germline V lookup: CDR1 GEAIGNYY, CDR2 EKD. Trimming cost V 1 base and J 0 bases; bases outside gene matches: 9. The CDR3 runs to 18 residues. In DNA form, the CDR3 reads TGTGCCTGTGACACGATCGGGGATACTCCCACTTTGACAGCACAACTCTTCTTT. This gives the protein CACDTIGDTPTLTAQLFF.

In its sample, this clone ranks as medium-sized (0.01 to 0.1%). The rearrangement links TRDV2 to TRDJ3, with D unresolved. V lost 0 bases and J lost 0, with 8 bases in between. This CDR3 region has 17 residues. Germline V lookup: CDR1 GEAIGNYY, CDR2 EKD. In DNA, the CDR3 is TGTGCCTGTGACACCGTTTTAAGCTCCTGGGACACCCGACAGATGTTTTTC. This codes for CACDTVLSSWDTRQMFF.

By sample fraction, this clone is large. This sequence joins TRDV2 and TRDJ1, with 11 bases aligning to TRDD3. This CDR3 comprises 15 residues. Germline assignment: CDR1 GEAIGNYY and CDR2 EKD. V lost 3 bases, J lost 2 bases, and 4 bases stayed unmatched. The CDR3 is CACDALGDTTDKLIF. The CDR3 nucleotides are TGTGCCTGTGACGCATTGGGGGATACGACCGATAAACTCATCTTT.

By proportion, this clone is medium-sized. Other DNA sequences of this sample code for an identical CDR3. This chain joins TRDV2 and TRDJ1, with 13 positions matching TRDD3. The length of the CDR3 is 17 residues. Germline lookup yields CDR1 GEAIGNYY and CDR2 EKD. With 0 bases clipped from V and 0 bases from J, the junction kept 3 bases outside the gene matches. The CDR3 here is CACDTLLGDTDTDKLIF. The CDR3 DNA sequence: TGTGCCTGTGACACCCTACTGGGGGATACGGACACCGATAAACTCATCTTT.

This clone is judged medium-sized. The chain joins TRDV2 to TRDJ1; possibly TRDD3 for D (6 bases). The CDR3 is 16 residues long. Trimming removed 0 bases at V and 6 bases at J, with 19 bases between. Germline CDR1 is GEAIGNYY and CDR2 is EKD. In DNA form, the CDR3 reads TGTGCCTGTGACACCGTATCTCGTGGGGATGTCAATAAACTCATCTTT. Translated: CACDTVSRGDVNKLIF.

The genes are TRDV2 and TRDJ3, with D perhaps matching TRDD3 (6 bases). The V gene's germline CDR1 is GEAIGNYY and CDR2 EKD. V was cut by 1 base and J by 0 bases, with 15 bases left in between. The CDR3 is 19 amino acids. CDR3 bases: TGTGCCTGTGACACGATGGGGGCCCAAAGCTCCTGGGACACCCGACAGATGTTTTTC. Amino acid sequence: CACDTMGAQSSWDTRQMFF.

This chain uses TRDV2 with TRDJ1; 9 bases align to TRDD3. This CDR3 has 15 amino acids. V lost 1 base, J lost 8 bases, and 10 bases stayed unmatched. Germline assignment: CDR1 GEAIGNYY and CDR2 EKD. CDR3 sequence: CACDTWGDTDGKLIF. In nucleotides, the CDR3 is TGTGCCTGTGACACTTGGGGGGATACCGATGGGAAACTCATCTTT.

This clone is large in the sample. The chain carries TRDV2 and TRDJ1, with 9 bases aligning to TRDD3. CDR3 length: 15 residues. After removal of 3 bases from V and 1 base from J, the junction contained 5 bases not matched to a gene. Germline V lookup: CDR1 GEAIGNYY, CDR2 EKD. The CDR3 DNA follows: TGTGCCTGTGACGCTCTGGGGGATCGCACCGATAAACTCATCTTT. Amino acids: CACDALGDRTDKLIF.

The table lists this clone with a few counts. The genes are TRDV1 and TRDJ2; TRDD3 agrees at 9 bases. The trim removed 1 base at V and 4 bases at J, leaving 16 bases unmatched. The CDR3 has 20 residues. Germline CDR1 TSWWSYY, CDR2 QGS. DNA of the CDR3: TGTGCTCTTGGGGAACGCAGCTACCCGGGGATACGTAGGTCGACAGCACAACTCTTCTTT. This codes for CALGERSYPGIRRSTAQLFF.

This clone was observed a few times. This chain uses TRDV1 with TRDJ1; 12 bases align to TRDD3. CDR3 length: 19 amino acids. With V trimmed by 2 bases and J by 1 base, 11 bases remained unmatched. The germline V gene has CDR1 TSWWSYY and CDR2 QGS. CDR3 amino acids: CALGEGGWGIRRGTDKLIF. The CDR3, as DNA: TGTGCTCTTGGGGAAGGCGGCTGGGGGATACGGCGGGGCACCGATAAACTCATCTTT.

The chain recombines TRDV2 with TRDJ1; 7 bases match TRDD3. From germline, CDR1 is GEAIGNYY and CDR2 EKD. This CDR3 has 16 residues. With V trimmed by 0 bases and J by 1 base, 7 bases remained unmatched. Here the CDR3 DNA reads TGTGCCTGTGACACCGTACTGGGGACGAGCACCGATAAACTCATCTTT. The encoded protein is CACDTVLGTSTDKLIF.

For this clone: This clone may be a read error of a much larger clone one base away. This chain links TRAV38-2/DV8 with TRDJ1, with 7 nucleotides matching TRDD2. CDR3 length: 17 amino acids. Germline V gives CDR1 TSESDYY, CDR2 QEAYKQQN. As DNA, the CDR3 is TGTGCTTATAGGAGCGGCGCTCTTCCCTTCCTTACCGATAATCTCATCTTT. Translating it yields CAYRSGALPFLTDNLIF.

The chain carries TRDV2 and TRDJ3; 11 bases agree with TRDD3. Trimming removed 0 bases from V and 0 bases from J; junction bases left unmatched: 9. Germline CDR1 is GEAIGNYY and CDR2 is EKD. CDR3 length: 21 amino acids. The CDR3 region is CACDTGGWGIPSSWDTRQMFF. DNA of the CDR3: TGTGCCTGTGACACCGGCGGCTGGGGGATACCCAGCTCCTGGGACACCCGACAGATGTTTTTC.

This clone appeared a few times. This sequence joins TRDV1 and TRDJ1; D remains ambiguous. V was pared by 3 bases and J by 0 bases, with 20 bases between. The CDR3 has 18 amino acids. In germline, CDR1 is TSWWSYY, CDR2 QGS. CDR3 sequence (DNA): TGTGCTCTTGGGGACCCTTACGTCGTGGGCCTGTACACCGATAAACTCATCTTT. Amino acid sequence: CALGDPYVVGLYTDKLIF.

The chain recombines TRDV2 with TRDJ1; perhaps TRDD3 as D (5 bases). The ends were cut back, 0 bases at V and 0 bases at J, with 28 bases in the middle. The V gene's germline CDR1 is GEAIGNYY and CDR2 EKD. The CDR3 runs 21 residues. The chain's CDR3 is CACDTGGMGEGSLLDTDKLIF. CDR3 coding DNA: TGTGCCTGTGACACCGGTGGGATGGGCGAGGGATCCCTCCTGGACACCGATAAACTCATCTTT.

Only a few counts were recorded for this clone. DNA for the CDR3: TGTGCCTGTGACGTACTGGGGTCAGATAAACTCATCTTT. As protein: CACDVLGSDKLIF. The gene calls are TRDV2 and TRDJ1, with 7 positions matching TRDD3. From germline, CDR1 is GEAIGNYY and CDR2 EKD. The V and J ends lost 3 bases and 5 bases, in that order; junction bases with no gene match: 5. The CDR3 sequence is 13 residues long.

This clone showed up just once. The J gene is TRDJ1, the V gene TRDV2; the match to TRDD3 covers 8 bases. J gave up 0 bases and V 6 bases, and 11 bases lay outside the gene matches. Germline CDR1 is GEAIGNYY and CDR2 is EKD. This CDR3 has 16 residues. CDR3 DNA: TGTGCCTGTTCCTCTACTGGGGGTTTTTACACCGATAAACTCATCTTT. It specifies CACSSTGGFYTDKLIF.

The chain combines TRDV2 with TRDJ1; a possible D gene is TRDD3 (5 bases). In germline, CDR1 is GEAIGNYY, CDR2 EKD. The V and J ends lost 3 bases and 0 bases respectively, with 28 bases between them. This CDR3 has 20 residues. The CDR3 loop reads CACDAVGGPGAGLDTDKLIF. DNA for the CDR3: TGTGCCTGTGACGCCGTTGGAGGGCCGGGGGCCGGATTAGACACCGATAAACTCATCTTT.

This clone was counted only a few times. The same CDR3 arises from other DNA sequences in this sample as well. The V and J genes are TRDV2 and TRDJ3; 11 bases map to TRDD3. The V gene's germline CDR1 is GEAIGNYY and CDR2 EKD. V lost 2 bases, J lost 0 bases, and 2 bases stayed unmatched. The CDR3 spans 18 residues. Written as DNA, the CDR3 is TGTGCCTGTGACATACTGGGGGATAGCTCCTGGGACACCCGACAGATGTTTTTC. It is translated as CACDILGDSSWDTRQMFF.